These 21 T cell receptor beta chains came from one sample sequenced in a study of cytomegalovirus exposure and HLA in healthy donors. A multiplex PCR was run with 60 Vbeta primers and 13 Jbeta primers. Data came from immunoSEQ multiplex PCR; TCRdb stores just in-frame clones and leaves some out. The repertoire consists of 160,000 or so clones, with around 83% occurring once and the leading ten covering more than 7%. Sequenced input: PBMCs. The receptors originated from a male donor in good health and CMV-seropositive.

The chain carries TRBV7-9 and TRBJ2-5; tentatively, D is TRBD2 (7 bases). With 5 bases removed from V and 4 bases from J, the gap between germline ends came to 11 bases. The CDR3 loop spans 13 amino acids. Looked up from germline, CDR1 is SEHNR and CDR2 is FQNEAQ (reference sequence). The CDR3 region has the DNA TGTGCCAGCAGCCCGGGGGGCGTAGAGACCCAGTACTTC. Protein: CASSPGGVETQYF.

The gene calls are TRBV27 and TRBJ2-6, with D uncertain. Germline V gives CDR1 MNHEY, CDR2 SMNVEV (reference sequence). V shed 6 bases and J shed 0 bases, with 3 bases lying between them. This CDR3 has 13 amino acids. The CDR3 region has the DNA TGTGCCAGCAGGAGCTCTGGGGCCAACGTCCTGACTTTC. As protein: CASRSSGANVLTF.

The chain has TRBV4-3 and TRBJ2-2, with 8 bases fitting TRBD2. Losses at the gene ends were 0 bases for V and 7 bases for J; bases not matched to a gene: 10. The CDR3 consists of 17 residues. Germline CDR1 and CDR2: LGHNA and YSLEER. CDR3 region: CASSQEYSGEGFGELFF. For the CDR3, the DNA is TGCGCCAGCAGCCAAGAATATAGCGGGGAAGGATTCGGGGAGCTGTTTTTT.

On this clone itself: Distinct nucleotide sequences in the sample also encode this CDR3. This rearrangement joins TRBV6-5 to TRBJ2-2; unclear D gene. Trimming shortened V by 6 bases and J by 5 bases, and 4 bases separated the two germline ends. CDR3 length: 11 amino acids. In germline, CDR1 is MNHEY, CDR2 SVGAGI. CDR3 DNA: TGTGCCAGCAGGTTAACCGGGGAGCTGTTTTTT. Protein product: CASRLTGELFF.

V and J are TRBV6-5 and TRBJ1-5, with TRBD1 as a possible D gene (5 bases). The CDR3 runs to 16 residues. Germline values: CDR1 MNHEY, CDR2 SVGAGI. V lost 0 bases and J 11 bases, leaving 20 bases between the germline ends. The CDR3 protein is CASSYSGPVGGMAQHF. The DNA for the CDR3 is TGTGCCAGCAGTTACTCGGGCCCAGTGGGGGGTATGGCCCAGCATTTT.

This clone has a single count. V and J are TRBV7-2 and TRBJ1-5, with 9 bases that match TRBD1. This CDR3 has 15 residues. CDR1 and CDR2 (germline): SGHTA, FQGNSA. The ends lost 3 bases at V and 5 bases at J; junction bases unmatched: 5. The CDR3 nucleotides read TGTGCCAGCAGCTTCGGGGGACAGGGCGATCAGCCCCAGCATTTT. It is translated as CASSFGGQGDQPQHF.

As for this clone: Sequence at one end of the junction differs from germline and may be a read error. Other DNA sequences in this sample translate to the same CDR3. J is TRBJ2-2 and V is TRBV19; 7 nucleotides line up with TRBD1. Germline CDR1 is LNHDA and CDR2 is SQIVND (reference sequence). The CDR3 is 13 residues long. The CDR3 coding sequence is TGCGCCAGTAGGGGCAGGGGGACCGGGGAGCTGTTTTTT. Its translation is CASRGRGTGELFF.

A note on this clone: Other nucleotide sequences from this sample produce the same CDR3. The genes are TRBV5-1 and TRBJ1-5, with a tentative D call TRBD1 (5 bases). The CDR3 is made up of 15 amino acids. Trimming cost V 0 bases and J 0 bases, with 7 bases left between them. CDR1 SGHRS and CDR2 YFSETQ come from the germline V gene. The CDR3 DNA reads as TGCGCCAGCAGCTTGGGGCAGGGTAGCAATCAGCCCCAGCATTTT. This translates into CASSLGQGSNQPQHF.

The sample holds a few counts of this clone. This rearrangement joins TRBV7-2 to TRBJ2-5; TRBD2 agrees at 9 bases. The germline CDR1 and CDR2 sequences are SGHTA and FQGNSA. There are 16 residues in the CDR3. The ends lost 6 bases at V and 2 bases at J; junction bases unmatched: 10. The chain's CDR3 is CASRSLRSGGQETQYF. The DNA for the CDR3 is TGTGCCAGCAGATCCCTGCGCAGCGGGGGGCAAGAGACCCAGTACTTC.

The V gene is TRBV13, the J gene TRBJ2-2; the match to TRBD1 covers 7 bases. This CDR3 comprises 18 residues. The trim removed 6 bases at V and 2 bases at J, leaving 15 bases unmatched. The germline V gene encodes CDR1 PRHDT and CDR2 FYEKMQ (reference sequence). This CDR3 reads CASSLEGLGQINTGELFF. CDR3 DNA: TGTGCCAGCAGTCTCGAGGGCTTGGGACAGATCAACACCGGGGAGCTGTTTTTT.

J is TRBJ2-7 and V is TRBV5-1; 7 bases align to TRBD2. The CDR3 has 19 residues. After removal of 0 bases from V and 0 bases from J, the junction contained 15 bases not matched to a gene. Looked up from germline, CDR1 is SGHRS and CDR2 is YFSETQ. The CDR3 sequence is CASSLGYRVGGSFSYEQYF. DNA for the CDR3: TGCGCCAGCAGCTTGGGGTATAGGGTCGGGGGGAGTTTCTCCTACGAGCAGTACTTC.

The chain links TRBV14 to TRBJ2-3; the match to TRBD1 covers 9 bases. CDR1 is SGHDN and CDR2 is FVKESK in the germline V gene. The length of the CDR3 is 15 residues. V trimming: 2 bases; J trimming: 10 bases; junction bases outside the gene matches: 10. In DNA form, the CDR3 reads TGTGCCAGCAGCCAACTCCGACAGGGGGACCTCCCGCAGTATTTT. Translated: CASSQLRQGDLPQYF. The full variable domain, its missing parts supplied by reference TRBV14 and TRBJ2-3, is EAGVTQFPSHSVIEKGQTVTLRCDPISGHDNLYWYRRVMGKEIKFLLHFVKESKQDESGMPNNRFLAERTGGTYSTLKVQPAELEDSGVYFCASSQLRQGDLPQYFGPGTRLTVL.

V usage is TRBV25-1 and J usage is TRBJ1-1; 11 bases are shared with TRBD1. This CDR3 comprises 16 residues. Germline V gene sequence: CDR1 MGHDK, CDR2 SYGVNS. V was clipped by 5 bases and J by 4 bases; unmatched bases: 9. CDR3 residues: CASSPNPGTGGTEAFF. The CDR3 DNA reads as TGTGCCAGCAGTCCGAATCCCGGGACAGGGGGCACTGAAGCTTTCTTT.

The chain uses TRBV2 and TRBJ1-1; D ambiguous. Germline V lookup: CDR1 SNHLY, CDR2 FYNNEI. The germline V and J ends were trimmed by 6 bases and 0 bases, with 8 bases remaining between them. The CDR3 has 13 amino acids. CDR3 loop: CASRIEMNTEAFF. The CDR3 DNA reads as TGTGCCAGCAGGATAGAGATGAACACTGAAGCTTTCTTT.

This clone has a handful of counts. A read error is the likely source, as a far larger clone sits one nucleotide away. This chain uses TRBV5-6 with TRBJ2-3, with D perhaps TRBD2 (6 bases). This CDR3 has 16 amino acids. The germline V gene has CDR1 SGHDT and CDR2 YYEEEE. The ends were cut back, 2 bases at V and 0 bases at J, with 13 bases in the middle. In nucleotides, the CDR3 is TGTGCCAGCAGCTTCGATACCGCGGGGAGCACAGATACGCAGTATTTT. It specifies CASSFDTAGSTDTQYF.

This clone was recorded once. The chain carries TRBV5-4 and TRBJ2-3, with 7 bases lining up with TRBD1. Germline-derived CDR1 and CDR2 are SGHNT and YYREEE (reference sequence). The trim removed 1 base at V and 3 bases at J, leaving 5 bases unmatched. The CDR3 runs 15 residues. The CDR3 loop is CASSLWNRGTDTQYF. The DNA of the CDR3 is TGTGCCAGCAGCTTGTGGAACAGGGGAACAGATACGCAGTATTTT.

The rearrangement uses TRBV7-2 and TRBJ2-7; 8 bases match TRBD2. The length of the CDR3 is 16 residues. V shed 5 bases and J 0 bases; nucleotides not matched to a gene: 9. CDR1 and CDR2 (germline): SGHTA, FQGNSA. CDR3 nucleotides: TGTGCCAGCAGCGGAACCCGGGGGGGCCTCTCCTACGAGCAGTACTTC. As protein: CASSGTRGGLSYEQYF.

The V call is TRBV27, the J call TRBJ2-1; 7 bases are a match to TRBD1. The CDR3 extends over 14 amino acids. Germline loops: CDR1 MNHEY, CDR2 SMNVEV (reference sequence). The V gene end was trimmed by 6 bases and the J gene end by 15 bases; junction bases not matched to a gene: 17. CDR3 residues: CASSEMGQSRLPFF. CDR3 in DNA: TGTGCCAGCAGCGAAATGGGACAGTCCCGATTGCCGTTCTTC.

This clone appeared a few times. The chain is built from TRBV7-9 and TRBJ2-7; D gene uncertain. The CDR3 length is 14 residues. Trimming took 3 bases from V and 3 from J, leaving 12 bases between them. Germline CDR1 SEHNR, CDR2 FQNEAQ (reference sequence). CDR3 coding DNA: TGTGCCAGCAGCTTCGGAGTAGTCAGCTACGAGCAGTACTTC. This translates into CASSFGVVSYEQYF.

The chain has TRBV5-4 and TRBJ1-3, with 7 bases lining up with TRBD1. V lost 4 bases, J lost 0 bases, and 7 bases stayed unmatched. Germline-derived CDR1 and CDR2 are SGHNT and YYREEE (reference sequence). This CDR3 has 16 amino acids. The chain's CDR3 is CASSPNRGSSGNTIYF. The CDR3 bases are TGTGCCAGCAGCCCGAACAGGGGCAGCTCTGGAAACACCATATATTTT.

J is TRBJ2-2 and V is TRBV18; 11 bases fit TRBD2. Germline V gives CDR1 KGHSH, CDR2 LQKENI. There are 17 residues in the CDR3. V gave up 0 bases and J gave up 4 bases; unmatched junction bases: 4. CDR3 DNA sequence: TGTGCCAGCTCACCACCAGGCCTAGCGGGAGGCACCGGGGAGCTGTTTTTT. Amino acid sequence: CASSPPGLAGGTGELFF.